A single sample gave rise to the 21 T cell receptor gamma chains below, sequenced in a study of Vδ1+ human thymocytes (dated 2018 in TCRdb). Broader findings and caveats from the paper: In contrast to oligoclonal peripheral blood repertoires, thymic TRG and TRD repertoires appeared to be highly polyclonal with Gaussian CDR3 length distributions.

These TCRs' antigens remain unknown. Instrument used: Illumina MiSeq. RNA was extracted with the RNeasy mini kit and reverse transcribed using Superscript III. Multiplex PCR was used to generate CDR3 amplicons, with pooled V-gene forward primers and a constant-region reverse primer carrying Illumina adaptor overhangs. TCRdb called clones from the public reads with CATT, and repeated DNA sequences were later combined into one row. For this sample the table gives 9,000 to 13,000 gamma-chain clones, of which about 40% were detected only once. The top ten clones comprise 2% of the sample. The sequencing input was Vdelta1+ gamma-delta thymocytes from the thymus. The sample's cell subset or site, from its label and the paper: FACS-sorted CD3+ TCRalphabeta- TCRVdelta1+ TCRVdelta2- thymocytes. The source is a boy younger than two who had congenital heart surgery.

The chain employs TRGV9 and TRGJ1 or TRGJ2. V shed 0 bases, J shed 6 bases, and the junction held 5 bases outside the gene matches. The length of the CDR3 is 13 residues. CDR1 is GITISATS and CDR2 is ISYDGTV in the germline V gene (reference sequence). The CDR3, as DNA: TGTGCCTTGTGGGAGGTGAACCCTTATAAGAAACTCTTT. It specifies CALWEVNPYKKLF.

This sequence joins TRGV4 and TRGJ1 or TRGJ2. TCRdb carries no J gene annotation; the J gene was assigned here by matching the DNA with germline. The germline V gene has CDR1 EGSTGY and CDR2 YDSYTSSV. The CDR3 extends over 14 amino acids. V lost 2 bases, J lost 2 bases, and 6 bases stayed unmatched. The CDR3 loop is CATWDAEDYYKKLF. Here the CDR3 DNA reads TGTGCCACCTGGGATGCTGAAGATTATTATAAGAAACTCTTT.

This clone was seen more than once but under ten times. The sample contains more than one DNA sequence encoding this CDR3. The gene calls are TRGV9 and TRGJ1 or TRGJ2. The trim removed 0 bases at V and 7 bases at J, leaving 3 bases unmatched. The germline V gene has CDR1 GITISATS and CDR2 ISYDGTV (reference sequence). CDR3 length: 12 amino acids. This CDR3 is CALWEVPYKKLF. The DNA of the CDR3 is TGTGCCTTGTGGGAGGTGCCGTATAAGAAACTCTTT.

This sequence joins TRGV5 and TRGJ1 or TRGJ2. Germline matching of the DNA provided the J gene here, since TCRdb leaves it blank. V lost 3 bases, J lost 8 bases, and 13 bases stayed unmatched. This CDR3 comprises 14 residues. Germline CDR1 reads VINAFY; CDR2 reads YDVSNSKD. CDR3 coding DNA: TGTGCCACCTGGGACGGGTTTGGATTGGATAAGAAACTCTTT. Translating it yields CATWDGFGLDKKLF.

This chain connects TRGV8 to TRGJ1 or TRGJ2. Germline CDR1 reads VENAVY; CDR2 reads YDSYNSRV. Trimming at V came to 3 bases and at J to 9 bases, leaving 14 bases not matched to a gene. The CDR3 length is 14 residues. CDR3 nucleotides: TGTGCCACCTGGGATCCGGATTATTCGTGTAAGAAACTCTTT. Protein: CATWDPDYSCKKLF.

This chain joins TRGV5 and TRGJ1 or TRGJ2. TCRdb records no J gene; here it was assigned by comparing the DNA to germline. CDR1 and CDR2 from the germline V gene are VINAFY and YDVSNSKD. The junction had 9 bases not matched to a gene; V was cut back by 5 bases and J by 8 bases. CDR3 length: 12 residues. The CDR3, as DNA: TGTGCCACCTGGGGGCTTCCCAATAAGAAACTCTTT. Amino acid sequence: CATWGLPNKKLF.

J is TRGJ1 or TRGJ2 and V is TRGV5. TCRdb is silent on the J gene; assignment here came from matching the DNA to germline. Trimming cost V 3 bases and J 4 bases; bases outside gene matches: 6. Germline assignment: CDR1 VINAFY and CDR2 YDVSNSKD. The CDR3 extends over 13 amino acids. CDR3 in DNA: TGTGCCACCTGGGACGGCGCGTATTATAAGAAACTCTTT. It yields the protein CATWDGAYYKKLF.

The chain couples TRGV4 to TRGJ1 or TRGJ2. J gave up 5 bases and V 0 bases, and 4 bases lay outside the gene matches. The CDR3 runs to 13 residues. Germline V gene data show CDR1 as EGSTGY and CDR2 as YDSYTSSV. CDR3 in DNA: TGTGCCACCTGGGATGGGCTCAATTATAAGAAACTCTTT. Residues: CATWDGLNYKKLF.

This clone was recorded a few times. The V gene is TRGV9, the J gene TRGJ1 or TRGJ2. Germline CDR1 GITISATS, CDR2 ISYDGTV (reference sequence). This CDR3 contains 12 residues. V lost 3 bases and J lost 15; bases outside the gene matches: 14. CDR3 protein: CALWEPFSNRLF. CDR3 in DNA: TGTGCCTTGTGGGAGCCGTTTTCGAATAGACTCTTT.

The genes are TRGV5 and TRGJ1 or TRGJ2. TCRdb does not report a J gene; here it was assigned by matching the DNA to germline references. The junction had 5 bases not matched to a gene; V was cut back by 0 bases and J by 6 bases. Germline CDR1 is VINAFY and CDR2 is YDVSNSKD. The CDR3 covers 13 residues. The CDR3 region has the DNA TGTGCCACCTGGGACAGGTCGGCTTATAAGAAACTCTTT. Its protein product is CATWDRSAYKKLF.

The chain links TRGV5 to TRGJP2. TCRdb does not report a J gene; here it was assigned by matching the DNA to germline references. Unmatched junction bases numbered 4, after V lost 0 bases and J lost 0 bases. CDR3 length: 16 residues. Per germline, CDR1 VINAFY and CDR2 YDVSNSKD. In DNA, the CDR3 is TGTGCCACCTGGGACAGGCGGGATAGTAGTGATTGGATCAAGACGTTT. This codes for CATWDRRDSSDWIKTF.

The chain is built from TRGV5 and TRGJ1 or TRGJ2. Since TCRdb gives no J gene, matching the DNA to germline was used here to assign it. CDR1 is VINAFY and CDR2 is YDVSNSKD in the germline V gene. The V gene end was trimmed by 0 bases and the J gene end by 4 bases; junction bases not matched to a gene: 12. There are 16 residues in the CDR3. CDR3 protein: CATWDRLPHAYYKKLF. The CDR3 region has the DNA TGTGCCACCTGGGACAGGCTCCCGCACGCCTATTATAAGAAACTCTTT.

This clone was picked up one time. A much more abundant neighbour one base away suggests this may be a read error. V gene TRGV3 combines with J gene TRGJP2. The J gene, not given by TCRdb, was assigned here from a germline match of the nucleotide sequence. The CDR3 extends over 15 amino acids. CDR1 is VTNTFY, CDR2 YDVSTARD, per germline (reference sequence). The CDR3 region has the DNA TGTGCCACCTGGGACAGGCGGGGTAGTGATTGTATCAAGACGTTT. It translates to CATWDRRGSDCIKTF.

V is TRGV5 and J is TRGJ1 or TRGJ2. Germline matching of the DNA provided the J gene here, since TCRdb leaves it blank. The trim removed 3 bases at V and 6 bases at J, leaving 17 bases unmatched. CDR1 VINAFY and CDR2 YDVSNSKD come from the germline V gene. The CDR3 consists of 16 residues. The CDR3 loop is CATWDLERRWAYKKLF. CDR3 coding DNA: TGTGCCACCTGGGACTTAGAGCGAAGATGGGCTTATAAGAAACTCTTT.

The J gene is TRGJ1 or TRGJ2, while no V gene call was made. The CDR3 loop spans 14 amino acids. The CDR3 coding sequence is TGTGCCACCTGGGACAGGTGGAATTATTATAAGAAACTCTTT. Residues: CATWDRWNYYKKLF.

About this clone: Other nucleotide sequences in the sample specify the same CDR3. The J gene went uncalled, whereas the V gene is TRGV4. The length of the CDR3 is 12 residues. Germline values: CDR1 EGSTGY, CDR2 YDSYTSSV. The CDR3 DNA follows: TGTGCCACCTGGGATGTTTGTTATAAGAAGCTCTTT. Amino acids: CATWDVCYKKLF.

This clone was detected a few times. The chain carries TRGV2 and TRGJ1 or TRGJ2. With 1 base clipped from V and 13 bases from J, the junction kept 1 base outside the gene matches. This CDR3 region has 9 residues. Germline CDR1 is EGSNGY and CDR2 is YDSYNSKV. CDR3 bases: TGTGCCACCTGGGACGGCAAACTCTTT. Translation gives CATWDGKLF.

V gene TRGV9 combines with J gene TRGJP. V dropped 1 base and J dropped 6; count of bases not matched to a gene: 6. Germline CDR1 and CDR2: GITISATS and ISYDGTV (reference sequence). The CDR3 has 17 amino acids. The CDR3 region is CALWEVSLELGKKIKVF. CDR3 nucleotide sequence: TGTGCCTTGTGGGAGGTTAGTTTAGAGTTGGGCAAAAAAATCAAGGTATTT.

The V gene is TRGV3, the J gene TRGJ1 or TRGJ2. TCRdb lists no J gene, so it was determined here by aligning the DNA to germline. The CDR3 runs to 12 residues. Germline CDR1 reads VTNTFY; CDR2 reads YDVSTARD (reference sequence). The J segment lost 12 bases and the V segment lost 1 base, leaving 9 bases of the junction unmatched. CDR3 DNA: TGTGCCACCTGGGACAGCCCTTTGGGGAAACTCTTT. Its protein is CATWDSPLGKLF.

In its sample, this clone was seen a few times. This chain joins TRGV3 and TRGJ1 or TRGJ2. Germline-derived CDR1 and CDR2 are VTNTFY and YDVSTARD (reference sequence). After removal of 2 bases from V and 1 base from J, the junction contained 5 bases not matched to a gene. CDR3 length: 14 residues. The CDR3 sequence is CATWDILNYYKKLF. In DNA form, the CDR3 reads TGTGCCACCTGGGACATTCTCAATTATTATAAGAAACTCTTT.

Turning to this clone: This sample includes further DNA sequences coding for the same CDR3. The chain is built from TRGV2 and TRGJ1 or TRGJ2. TCRdb is silent on the J gene; assignment here came from matching the DNA to germline. The CDR3 covers 13 residues. The J segment lost 4 bases and the V segment lost 2 bases, leaving 5 bases of the junction unmatched. Germline V gene lookup returns CDR1 EGSNGY and CDR2 YDSYNSKV. The CDR3 reads CATWDASYYKKLF. Written as DNA, the CDR3 is TGTGCCACCTGGGACGCGTCGTATTATAAGAAACTCTTT.